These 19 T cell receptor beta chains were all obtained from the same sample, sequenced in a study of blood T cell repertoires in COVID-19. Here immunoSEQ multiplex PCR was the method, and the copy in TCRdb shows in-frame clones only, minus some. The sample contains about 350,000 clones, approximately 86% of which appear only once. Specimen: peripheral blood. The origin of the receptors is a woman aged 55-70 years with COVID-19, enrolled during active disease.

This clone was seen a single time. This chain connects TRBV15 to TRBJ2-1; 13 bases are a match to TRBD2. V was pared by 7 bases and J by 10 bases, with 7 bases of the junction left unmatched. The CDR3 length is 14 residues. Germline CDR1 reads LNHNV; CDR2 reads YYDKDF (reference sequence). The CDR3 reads CATIGTSGVAEQFF. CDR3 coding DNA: TGTGCCACCATCGGGACTAGCGGGGTCGCGGAGCAGTTCTTC.

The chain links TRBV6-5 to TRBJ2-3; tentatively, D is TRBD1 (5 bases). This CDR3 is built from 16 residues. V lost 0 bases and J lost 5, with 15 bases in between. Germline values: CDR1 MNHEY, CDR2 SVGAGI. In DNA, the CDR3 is TGTGCCAGCAGTTACTCTGGGGCAGGTCGAGTAGATACGCAGTATTTT. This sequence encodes CASSYSGAGRVDTQYF.

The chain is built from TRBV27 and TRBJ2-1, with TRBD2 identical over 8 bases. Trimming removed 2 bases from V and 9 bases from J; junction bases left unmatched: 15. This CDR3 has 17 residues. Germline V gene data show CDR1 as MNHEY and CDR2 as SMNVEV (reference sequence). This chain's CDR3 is CASSLPKAGAGGSEQFF. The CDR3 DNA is TGTGCCAGCAGTTTACCTAAAGCGGGGGCCGGAGGGAGTGAGCAGTTCTTC.

The CDR3 loop reads CASSPKVEAWAGGNTIYF. CDR3 in DNA: TGTGCCAGCAGCCCGAAAGTCGAAGCATGGGCCGGTGGAAACACCATATATTTT. This chain links TRBV3-1 (or the pseudogene TRBV3-2) with TRBJ1-3; D is uncertain. This CDR3 spans 18 amino acids. Germline CDR1 reads LGHDT; CDR2 reads YNNKEL (reference sequence). Between the trimmed V and J ends, which lost 4 bases and 3 bases, there was a span of 22 bases.

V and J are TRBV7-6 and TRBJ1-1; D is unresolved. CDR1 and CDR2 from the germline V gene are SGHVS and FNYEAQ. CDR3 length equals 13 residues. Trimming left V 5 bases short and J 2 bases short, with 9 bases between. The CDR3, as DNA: TGTGCCAGCAGCCGCTCGGGAAACACTGAAGCTTTCTTT. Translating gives CASSRSGNTEAFF. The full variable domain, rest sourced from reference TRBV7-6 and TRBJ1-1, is GAGVSQSPRYKVTKRGQDVALRCDPISGHVSLYWYRQALGQGPEFLTYFNYEAQQDKSGLPNDRFSAERPEGSISTLTIQRTEQRDSAMYRCASSRSGNTEAFFGQGTRLTVV.

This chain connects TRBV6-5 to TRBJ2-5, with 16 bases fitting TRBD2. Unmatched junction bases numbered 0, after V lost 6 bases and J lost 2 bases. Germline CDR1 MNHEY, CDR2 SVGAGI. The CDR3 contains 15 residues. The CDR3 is CASRGLAGGQETQYF. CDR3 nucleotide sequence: TGTGCCAGCAGGGGACTAGCGGGGGGGCAAGAGACCCAGTACTTC.

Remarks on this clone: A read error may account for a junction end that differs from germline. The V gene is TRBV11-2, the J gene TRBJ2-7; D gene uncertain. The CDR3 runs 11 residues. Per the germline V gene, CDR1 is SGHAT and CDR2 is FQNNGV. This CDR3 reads CASSFEVRQHF. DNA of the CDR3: TGTGCCAGCAGCTTCGAGGTCCGCCAGCACTTC.

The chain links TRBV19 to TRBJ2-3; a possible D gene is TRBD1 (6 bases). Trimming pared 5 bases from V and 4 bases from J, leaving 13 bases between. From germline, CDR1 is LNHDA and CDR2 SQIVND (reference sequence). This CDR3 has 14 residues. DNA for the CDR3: TGTGCCAGTAGTTGGGGCAGGGGCGCAGATACGCAGTATTTT. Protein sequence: CASSWGRGADTQYF. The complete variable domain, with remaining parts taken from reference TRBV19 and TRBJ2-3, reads DGGITQSPKYLFRKEGQNVTLSCEQNLNHDAMYWYRQDPGQGLRLIYYSQIVNDFQKGDIAEGYSVSREKKESFPLTVTSAQKNPTAFYLCASSWGRGADTQYFGPGTRLTVL.

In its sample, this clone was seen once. The DNA of the CDR3 is TGTGCCAGCAGCAAGATAGCGGGGGGGCAGGAGACCCAGTACTTC. The encoded protein is CASSKIAGGQETQYF. The V and J genes are TRBV5-4 and TRBJ2-5; TRBD2 agrees at 11 bases. In germline, CDR1 is SGHNT, CDR2 YYREEE (reference sequence). This CDR3 comprises 15 residues. The J segment lost 5 bases and the V segment lost 4 bases, leaving 7 bases of the junction unmatched. Combining the CDR3 with reference TRBV5-4 and TRBJ2-5 gives the whole variable domain ETGVTQSPTHLIKTRGQQVTLRCSSQSGHNTVSWYQQALGQGPQFIFQYYREEENGRGNFPPRFSGLQFPNYSSELNVNALELDDSALYLCASSKIAGGQETQYFGPGTRLLVL.

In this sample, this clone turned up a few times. Here the CDR3 reads CASSYIGGLNEQFF. The CDR3 DNA reads as TGTGCCAGCAGTTACATAGGGGGCCTCAATGAGCAGTTCTTC. The chain has TRBV6-5 and TRBJ2-1; the match to TRBD1 covers 7 bases. Germline assignment: CDR1 MNHEY and CDR2 SVGAGI. This CDR3 is 14 amino acids long. Trimming removed 2 bases from V and 6 bases from J; junction bases left unmatched: 4.

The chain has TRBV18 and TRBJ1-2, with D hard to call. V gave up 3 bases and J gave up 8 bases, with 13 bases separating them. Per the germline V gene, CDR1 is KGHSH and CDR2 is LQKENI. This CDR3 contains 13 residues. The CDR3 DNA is TGTGCCAGCTCACCTAATTGGGAGCGGGGCTACACCTTC. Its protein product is CASSPNWERGYTF.

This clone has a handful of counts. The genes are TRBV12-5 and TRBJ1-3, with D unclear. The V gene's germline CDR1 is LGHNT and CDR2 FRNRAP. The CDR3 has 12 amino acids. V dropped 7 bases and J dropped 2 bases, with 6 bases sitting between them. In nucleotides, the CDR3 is TGTGCTAGTGAATCTCCTGGAAACACCATATATTTT. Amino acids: CASESPGNTIYF. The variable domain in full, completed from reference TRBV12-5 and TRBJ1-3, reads DARVTQTPRHKVTEMGQEVTMRCQPILGHNTVFWYRQTMMQGLELLAYFRNRAPLDDSGMPKDRFSAEMPDATLATLKIQPSEPRDSAVYFCASESPGNTIYFGEGSWLTVV.

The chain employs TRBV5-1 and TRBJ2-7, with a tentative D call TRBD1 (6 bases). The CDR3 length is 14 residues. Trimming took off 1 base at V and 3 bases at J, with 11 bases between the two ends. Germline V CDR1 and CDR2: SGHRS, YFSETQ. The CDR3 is CASSLTGFLYEQYF. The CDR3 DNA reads TGCGCCAGCAGCTTGACAGGGTTCCTCTACGAGCAGTACTTC.

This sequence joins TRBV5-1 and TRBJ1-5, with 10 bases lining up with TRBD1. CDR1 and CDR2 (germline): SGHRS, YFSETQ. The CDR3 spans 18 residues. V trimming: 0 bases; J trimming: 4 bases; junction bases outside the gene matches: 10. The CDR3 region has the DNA TGCGCCAGCAGCTTGGGGCCATCGACAGGGGGCGGGAATCAGCCCCAGCATTTT. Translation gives CASSLGPSTGGGNQPQHF.

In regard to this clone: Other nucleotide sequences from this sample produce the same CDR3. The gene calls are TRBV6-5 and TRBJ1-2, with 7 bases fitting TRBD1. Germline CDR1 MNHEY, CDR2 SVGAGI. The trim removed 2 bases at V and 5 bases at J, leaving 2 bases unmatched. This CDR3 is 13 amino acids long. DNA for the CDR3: TGTGCCAGCAGTTACACAGGGGCTTATGGCTACACCTTC. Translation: CASSYTGAYGYTF.

CDR3 in amino acids: CASSSGLEREQYF. CDR3 in DNA: TGTGCCAGCAGCTCAGGACTAGAGCGGGAGCAGTACTTC. The chain is built from TRBV7-6 and TRBJ2-7, with 7 bases identical to TRBD2. There are 13 residues in the CDR3. V gave up 4 bases and J gave up 7 bases; unmatched junction bases: 7. The germline CDR1 and CDR2 sequences are SGHVS and FNYEAQ.

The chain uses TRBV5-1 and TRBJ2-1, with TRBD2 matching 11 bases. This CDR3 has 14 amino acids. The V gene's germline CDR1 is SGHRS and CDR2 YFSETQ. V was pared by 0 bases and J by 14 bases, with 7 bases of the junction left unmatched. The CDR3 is CASSLDTSGGLEFF. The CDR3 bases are TGCGCCAGCAGCTTGGATACTAGCGGGGGCTTGGAGTTCTTC.

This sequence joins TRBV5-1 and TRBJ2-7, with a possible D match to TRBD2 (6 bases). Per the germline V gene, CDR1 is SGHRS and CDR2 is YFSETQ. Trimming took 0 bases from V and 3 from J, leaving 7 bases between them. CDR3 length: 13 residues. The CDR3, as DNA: TGCGCCAGCAGCTTGGACGGGGGCTACGAGCAGTACTTC. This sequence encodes CASSLDGGYEQYF.

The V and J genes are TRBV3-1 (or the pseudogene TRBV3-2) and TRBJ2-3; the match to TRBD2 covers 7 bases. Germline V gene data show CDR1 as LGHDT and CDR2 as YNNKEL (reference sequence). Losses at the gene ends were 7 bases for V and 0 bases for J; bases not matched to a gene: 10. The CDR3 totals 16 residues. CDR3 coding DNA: TGTGCCAGCACCCCCGGGGGGAGGGTTAGCACAGATACGCAGTATTTT. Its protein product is CASTPGGRVSTDTQYF.